Following are 18 T cell receptor beta chains from one sample sequenced in a study of shared clonotypes between healthy human individuals. Naive CD8 populations comprised CD45RO-negative cells positively selected for CCR7, excluding terminally differentiated effector memory CD45RA+ cells. The assay was immunoSEQ multiplex PCR, and TCRdb's table has in-frame clones only and misses some. The sample records about 2 million clones, about 95% being singletons. Material for sequencing was naive CD8+ T cells sorted from blood. The receptors derive from a man between 18 and 35 years old in good health.

V gene TRBV27 combines with J gene TRBJ2-3; TRBD1 is a possible D gene (6 bases). Germline V gives CDR1 MNHEY, CDR2 SMNVEV (reference sequence). The CDR3 totals 16 residues. Trimming removed 3 bases from V and 2 bases from J, with 15 bases in between. For the CDR3, the DNA is TGTGCCAGCAGTTTTAGGGGGATTCTTCACACAGATACGCAGTATTTT. Translating it yields CASSFRGILHTDTQYF.

The chain is built from TRBV28 and TRBJ2-3; TRBD2 aligns across 13 bases. The ends lost 5 bases at V and 6 bases at J; junction bases unmatched: 8. Germline CDR1 and CDR2: MDHEN and SYDVKM. This CDR3 is 16 amino acids long. CDR3 in DNA: TGTGCCAGCAGTCCCCGGGGACTAGCGGGGACTGATACGCAGTATTTT. Its protein product is CASSPRGLAGTDTQYF.

This clone is a singleton in its sample. The chain employs TRBV5-1 and TRBJ1-3; D call uncertain. Germline V lookup: CDR1 SGHRS, CDR2 YFSETQ. This CDR3 contains 16 residues. V lost 0 bases, J lost 0 bases, and 10 bases lay in between. The DNA of the CDR3 is TGCGCCAGCAGCTTGGAAGTAGGAAGCTCTGGAAACACCATATATTTT. Amino acid sequence: CASSLEVGSSGNTIYF.

V gene TRBV7-9 combines with J gene TRBJ2-1; D could derive from TRBD1 or TRBD2 (5 bases each). The V end was cut by 3 bases, the J end by 7 bases, with 16 bases between. CDR3 length: 15 residues. The germline V gene has CDR1 SEHNR and CDR2 FQNEAQ (reference sequence). In nucleotides, the CDR3 is TGTGCCAGCAGCTTCGCGCAGGGAGTAAAAAATGAGCAGTTCTTC. Its translation: CASSFAQGVKNEQFF.

The J gene is TRBJ2-7, the V gene TRBV9; D is uncertain. With 0 bases removed from V and 4 bases from J, the gap between germline ends came to 14 bases. This CDR3 region has 15 residues. The germline V gene encodes CDR1 SGDLS and CDR2 YYNGEE. Here the CDR3 DNA reads TGTGCCAGCAGCGTAGAATGGGGAAAGTCTTACGAGCAGTACTTC. Protein product: CASSVEWGKSYEQYF.

In its sample, this clone was seen once. J is TRBJ1-2 and V is TRBV2; D is unresolved. Trimming shortened V by 1 base and J by 0 bases, and 9 bases separated the two germline ends. This CDR3 contains 15 residues. CDR1 is SNHLY and CDR2 is FYNNEI in the germline V gene. CDR3 nucleotide sequence: TGTGCCAGCAGTGAAGTCGGCACGTCTAACTATGGCTACACCTTC. Residues: CASSEVGTSNYGYTF.

The chain combines TRBV27 with TRBJ2-5, with 7 bases fitting TRBD1. The DNA end favors TRBJ2-7, so the J call may be wrong. Germline V gene data show CDR1 as MNHEY and CDR2 as SMNVEV (reference sequence). This CDR3 contains 15 residues. The CDR3: CASSLTGPVSYEQYF. The DNA of the CDR3 is TGTGCCAGCAGTTTGACAGGGCCTGTCTCCTACGAGCAGTACTTC.

The V and J genes are TRBV5-4 and TRBJ2-3; the match to TRBD2 covers 12 bases. The CDR3 consists of 15 residues. After removal of 5 bases from V and 0 bases from J, the junction contained 1 base not matched to a gene. Germline values: CDR1 SGHNT, CDR2 YYREEE (reference sequence). This chain's CDR3 is CASRLAGGSTDTQYF. The CDR3 region has the DNA TGTGCCAGCAGACTAGCGGGGGGAAGCACAGATACGCAGTATTTT.

The rearrangement uses TRBV4-1 and TRBJ1-2; the D gene is possibly TRBD1 (6 bases). The germline V and J ends were trimmed by 0 bases and 0 bases, with 20 bases remaining between them. Germline loops: CDR1 MGHRA, CDR2 YSYEKL. The CDR3 consists of 19 residues. CDR3 loop: CASSQESVGGVAPNYGYTF. The CDR3 nucleotides read TGCGCCAGCAGCCAAGAAAGTGTAGGGGGAGTGGCTCCTAACTATGGCTACACCTTC.

The chain carries TRBV7-9 and TRBJ1-4; no firm D call. V dropped 5 bases and J dropped 8 bases, with 12 bases sitting between them. CDR3 length: 13 residues. Per the germline V gene, CDR1 is SEHNR and CDR2 is FQNEAQ (reference sequence). For the CDR3, the DNA is TGTGCCAGCAGCCCGGACGGAATAGAAAAACTGTTTTTT. This codes for CASSPDGIEKLFF.

This chain joins TRBV2 and TRBJ2-1, with TRBD1 identical over 10 bases. Germline CDR1 is SNHLY and CDR2 is FYNNEI. After removal of 0 bases from V and 3 bases from J, the junction contained 2 bases not matched to a gene. The CDR3 spans 16 residues. The CDR3 nucleotides are TGTGCCAGCAGTGAAGCTGACAGGGGGCTCTACAATGAGCAGTTCTTC. Its protein product is CASSEADRGLYNEQFF.

The V and J genes are TRBV7-9 and TRBJ2-5; either TRBD1 or TRBD2 may supply D (5 bases each). Per the germline V gene, CDR1 is SEHNR and CDR2 is FQNEAQ (reference sequence). The CDR3 length is 15 residues. V lost 6 bases to trimming and J lost 5 bases, with 19 bases between them. The CDR3 reads CASSPNPGTPETQYF. The CDR3 region has the DNA TGTGCCAGCAGTCCAAACCCGGGGACGCCCGAGACCCAGTACTTC.

This clone was seen only once. The chain joins TRBV4-3 to TRBJ2-1; TRBD1 agrees at 7 bases. J gave up 5 bases and V 2 bases, and 6 bases lay outside the gene matches. The germline V gene encodes CDR1 LGHNA and CDR2 YSLEER. The CDR3 sequence is 15 residues long. The DNA of the CDR3 is TGCGCCAGCAGCCAACTTACAGGGGCAAACAATGAGCAGTTCTTC. Residues: CASSQLTGANNEQFF.

About this clone itself: Additional DNA sequences in this sample encode the identical CDR3. V gene TRBV27 combines with J gene TRBJ2-1, with D uncertain. The V end was cut by 5 bases, the J end by 0 bases, with 11 bases between. CDR1 and CDR2 from the germline V gene are MNHEY and SMNVEV (reference sequence). The CDR3 extends over 15 amino acids. The CDR3 here is CASSLVESSYNEQFF. DNA for the CDR3: TGTGCCAGCAGTCTGGTAGAGAGCTCCTACAATGAGCAGTTCTTC.

This clone was observed once. This sequence joins TRBV27 and TRBJ1-1, with unresolved D. This CDR3 is 13 amino acids long. The germline V gene has CDR1 MNHEY and CDR2 SMNVEV (reference sequence). V dropped 2 bases and J dropped 4 bases, with 8 bases sitting between them. The CDR3 loop reads CASSLITGTEAFF. CDR3 sequence (DNA): TGTGCCAGCAGTTTAATAACGGGCACTGAAGCTTTCTTT.

The genes are TRBV4-1 and TRBJ2-1; 8 bases agree with TRBD1. The CDR3 runs 16 residues. CDR1 is MGHRA, CDR2 YSYEKL, per germline. J gave up 8 bases and V 3 bases, and 12 bases lay outside the gene matches. CDR3 amino acids: CASSHRLGAGGHEQFF. The CDR3 DNA follows: TGCGCCAGCAGCCACCGCCTCGGGGCAGGGGGCCATGAGCAGTTCTTC.

This chain uses TRBV6-1 with TRBJ1-6, with a possible D match to TRBD1 (5 bases). Germline V gene lookup returns CDR1 MNHNS and CDR2 SASEGT. V was clipped by 8 bases and J by 3 bases, with 11 bases between them. CDR3 size: 14 residues. The chain's CDR3 is CASLEGNYNSPLHF. In DNA form, the CDR3 reads TGTGCCAGCCTCGAGGGGAACTATAATTCACCCCTCCACTTT.

The chain links TRBV11-2 to TRBJ2-3, with 7 nucleotides matching TRBD1. The CDR3 has 16 amino acids. Germline V gene sequence: CDR1 SGHAT, CDR2 FQNNGV. The V segment lost 1 base and the J segment 0 bases; nucleotides outside the gene matches: 4. The chain's CDR3 is CASSLAYRGSTDTQYF. In nucleotides, the CDR3 is TGTGCCAGCAGCTTAGCCTACAGGGGTAGCACAGATACGCAGTATTTT.